This entry lists 13 T cell receptor beta chains sequenced from one sample in a study of blood T cell repertoires in COVID-19. The repertoire was sequenced with immunoSEQ multiplex PCR; TCRdb's copy has only in-frame clones and lacks some. Of 300,000 to 400,000 clones listed, 75% to 90% are singletons. Sequencing input: peripheral blood. These receptors were collected from a woman aged 45-65 years with COVID-19, enrolled during active disease.

The gene calls are TRBV5-1 and TRBJ1-1; 8 positions match TRBD1. The CDR3 length is 14 residues. Germline CDR1 SGHRS, CDR2 YFSETQ. The junction had 4 bases not matched to a gene; V was cut back by 4 bases and J by 2 bases. The CDR3 sequence: CASSRDRFNTEAFF. The CDR3 bases are TGCGCCAGCAGCCGGGACAGGTTCAACACTGAAGCTTTCTTT.

The V and J genes are TRBV2 and TRBJ1-5; D gene ambiguous. The CDR3 length is 16 residues. Looked up from germline, CDR1 is SNHLY and CDR2 is FYNNEI. V was trimmed by 10 bases and J by 3 bases, leaving 22 bases between them. The CDR3 reads CATEKAPGLNNQPQHF. The CDR3 coding sequence is TGTGCCACCGAAAAGGCCCCAGGACTAAACAATCAGCCCCAGCATTTT.

The rearrangement uses TRBV29-1 and TRBJ1-2; 10 bases align to TRBD1. CDR3 length equals 12 residues. V lost 4 bases to trimming and J lost 7 bases; unmatched junction nucleotides: 3. Germline V CDR1 and CDR2: SQVTM, ANQGSEA. CDR3 region: CSVGQGAAGYTF. CDR3 in DNA: TGCAGCGTTGGACAGGGGGCGGCTGGCTACACCTTC.

This chain links TRBV12-5 with TRBJ1-1; D perhaps matches TRBD1 (6 bases). The CDR3 is made up of 13 amino acids. V was pared by 3 bases and J by 4 bases, with 9 bases between. CDR1 LGHNT and CDR2 FRNRAP come from the germline V gene. In nucleotides, the CDR3 is TGTGCTAGTGGTTTAGGGGGGGTCACTGAAGCTTTCTTT. Translation: CASGLGGVTEAFF.

This chain links TRBV4-3 with TRBJ1-1; D gene unclear. Trimming left V 1 base short and J 0 bases short, with 9 bases between. Looked up from germline, CDR1 is LGHNA and CDR2 is YSLEER. The CDR3 totals 15 residues. The CDR3 nucleotides read TGCGCCAGCAGCCAAGTACGGGAGATGAACACTGAAGCTTTCTTT. Translating it yields CASSQVREMNTEAFF.

This chain links TRBV5-6 with TRBJ2-3; weak D call: TRBD2 (6 bases). The ends were cut back, 2 bases at V and 2 bases at J, with 12 bases in the middle. Per germline, CDR1 SGHDT and CDR2 YYEEEE. The CDR3 spans 15 residues. The CDR3 sequence is CASSFRDFSTDTQYF. DNA of the CDR3: TGTGCCAGCAGCTTCCGGGACTTCTCCACAGATACGCAGTATTTT. Full variable domain (rest looked up from reference TRBV5-6 and TRBJ2-3): DAGVTQSPTHLIKTRGQQVTLRCSPKSGHDTVSWYQQALGQGPQFIFQYYEEEERQRGNFPDRFSGHQFPNYSSELNVNALLLGDSALYLCASSFRDFSTDTQYFGPGTRLTVL.

The rearrangement joins TRBV3-1 (or the pseudogene TRBV3-2) to TRBJ2-1, with D possibly TRBD2 on 5 matching bases. Germline V lookup: CDR1 LGHDT, CDR2 YNNKEL (reference sequence). The germline V and J ends were trimmed by 0 bases and 4 bases, with 13 bases remaining between them. This CDR3 spans 16 amino acids. For the CDR3, the DNA is TGTGCCAGCAGCCAAGATTTATCGGGAAAATACAATGAGCAGTTCTTC. It codes for CASSQDLSGKYNEQFF.

The chain employs TRBV6-5 and TRBJ1-5, with a possible D match to TRBD1 (6 bases). V was pared by 10 bases and J by 6 bases, with 13 bases between. CDR3 length: 12 residues. CDR1 and CDR2 from the germline V gene are MNHEY and SVGAGI. The DNA for the CDR3 is TGTGCCACTGGGGGGGCAGGTCAGCCCCAGCATTTT. Encoded protein: CATGGAGQPQHF.

The genes are TRBV25-1 and TRBJ2-7; the match to TRBD2 covers 11 bases. This CDR3 is built from 15 residues. Trimming at V came to 5 bases and at J to 3 bases, leaving 6 bases not matched to a gene. Germline-derived CDR1 and CDR2 are MGHDK and SYGVNS. The CDR3 DNA is TGTGCCAGCAGTCCGCCCGGGACTAGCGGCTACGAGCAGTACTTC. Protein product: CASSPPGTSGYEQYF.

The chain employs TRBV2 and TRBJ2-5, with TRBD2 as a possible D gene (5 bases). V gave up 4 bases and J gave up 5 bases, with 11 bases separating them. This CDR3 is built from 13 residues. In germline, CDR1 is SNHLY, CDR2 FYNNEI. CDR3 in DNA: TGTGCCAGCAGTGGGCGGGCTCGGGAGACCCAGTACTTC. This translates into CASSGRARETQYF.

V gene TRBV10-2 combines with J gene TRBJ1-6; 8 bases agree with TRBD1. The CDR3 consists of 15 residues. CDR1 is WSHSY, CDR2 SAAADI, per germline. The J segment lost 9 bases and the V segment lost 4 bases, leaving 8 bases of the junction unmatched. The CDR3 region has the DNA TGCGCCAGCAGTGCCCGAACAGGGGGTAGTTCACCCCTCCACTTT. It yields the protein CASSARTGGSSPLHF.

The DNA of the CDR3 is TGTGCCAGCAGTGAAGTAACGACAGCCCAGTACTTC. Encoded protein: CASSEVTTAQYF. V is TRBV6-1 and J is TRBJ2-7, with D perhaps TRBD1 (5 bases). The V end lost 1 base, the J end lost 10 bases, and 11 bases lay between the germline ends. CDR1 and CDR2 (germline): MNHNS, SASEGT. The CDR3 totals 12 residues.

This clone has more than one count but fewer than ten. The identical CDR3 is also encoded by other nucleotide sequences in the sample. The rearrangement links TRBV19 to TRBJ2-7, with D maybe TRBD1 (5 bases). V was shortened by 1 base and J by 0 bases, with 7 bases between the two germline ends. This CDR3 region has 14 residues. Germline-derived CDR1 and CDR2 are LNHDA and SQIVND (reference sequence). CDR3 region: CASSIGGSSYEQYF. The DNA of the CDR3 is TGTGCCAGTAGTATAGGGGGCAGCTCCTACGAGCAGTACTTC. Full variable domain (outside the CDR3, taken from reference TRBV19 and TRBJ2-7): DGGITQSPKYLFRKEGQNVTLSCEQNLNHDAMYWYRQDPGQGLRLIYYSQIVNDFQKGDIAEGYSVSREKKESFPLTVTSAQKNPTAFYLCASSIGGSSYEQYFGPGTRLTVT.